This T cell receptor beta chain was recorded in a study of STAT5B mutations in CD4+ large granular lymphocyte leukemia. The CDR3 totals 14 residues. V dropped 6 bases and J dropped 0 bases, with 11 bases sitting between them. Germline loops: CDR1 LNHNV, CDR2 YYDKDF (reference sequence). As for this clone: Its antigen is undetermined.

In the original analysis: A productive frequency of 2.59 x 10-5 was the lowest detectable. Method: immunoSEQ multiplex PCR; TCRdb's copy keeps in-frame clones and lacks some. The D gene and trimming were derived from the DNA, and the V and J assignments and clone size from that table. This table has tens of thousands of clones, less than 75% appearing once. Study-level findings and limits: No patients shared main leukemic clonotypes, though roughly 27% appeared at low frequency elsewhere. TRBV06-family usage was enriched in top patient clones (8/27) versus controls (2/35).

The sample consisted of CD4+ T cells from blood buffy coats. The source is a human donor in good health. The gene calls are TRBV15 and TRBJ2-5, with D unclear. The CDR3 DNA reads as TGTGCCACCAGTAACACCGGACACCAAGAGACCCAGTACTTC. This encodes CATSNTGHQETQYF.